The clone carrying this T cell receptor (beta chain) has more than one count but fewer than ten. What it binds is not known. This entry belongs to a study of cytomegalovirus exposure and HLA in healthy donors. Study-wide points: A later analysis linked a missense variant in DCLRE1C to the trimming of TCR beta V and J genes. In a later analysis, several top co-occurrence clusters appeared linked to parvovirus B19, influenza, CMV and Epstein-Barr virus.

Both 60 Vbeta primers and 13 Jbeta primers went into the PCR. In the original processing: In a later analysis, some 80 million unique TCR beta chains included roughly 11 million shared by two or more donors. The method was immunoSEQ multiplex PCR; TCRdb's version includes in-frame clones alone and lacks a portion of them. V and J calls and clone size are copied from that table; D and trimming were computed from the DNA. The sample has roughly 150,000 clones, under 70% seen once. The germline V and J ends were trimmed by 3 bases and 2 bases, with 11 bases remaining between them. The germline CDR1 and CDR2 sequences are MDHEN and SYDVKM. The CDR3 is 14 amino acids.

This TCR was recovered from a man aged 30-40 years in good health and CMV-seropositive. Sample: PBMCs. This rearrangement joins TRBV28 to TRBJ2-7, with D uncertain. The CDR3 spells CASSFKQQTYEQYF. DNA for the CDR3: TGTGCCAGCAGTTTTAAACAGCAAACCTACGAGCAGTACTTC.